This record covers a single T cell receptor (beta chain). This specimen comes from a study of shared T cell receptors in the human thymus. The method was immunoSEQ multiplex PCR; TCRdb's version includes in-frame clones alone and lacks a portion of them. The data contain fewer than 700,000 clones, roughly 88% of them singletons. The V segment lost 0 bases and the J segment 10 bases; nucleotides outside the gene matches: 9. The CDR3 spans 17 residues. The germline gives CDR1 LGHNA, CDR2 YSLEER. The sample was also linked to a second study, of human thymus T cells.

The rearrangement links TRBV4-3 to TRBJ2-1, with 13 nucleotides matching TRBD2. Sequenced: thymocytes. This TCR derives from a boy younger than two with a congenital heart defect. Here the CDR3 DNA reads TGCGCCAGCAGCCAAGATCTTGGACTAGCGGGAGCCAGGGAGCAGTTCTTC. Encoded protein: CASSQDLGLAGAREQFF.